The clone carrying this T cell receptor beta chain has ten or more counts. This specimen belongs to a study of T cells in Graves' hyperthyroidism and ophthalmopathy. RNA transcripts gave rise to amplified TCR beta CDR3 regions. First-round RT-PCR targeting the TCR CDR3 was performed with the HTBI primer set. MiXCR, run by TCRdb on the multiplex PCR reads, gives a single entry per CDR3 protein. The sample shows about 690,000 distinct CDR3 sequences, roughly a sixth of them seen only once. This CDR3 comprises 17 residues. V lost 5 bases, J lost 0 bases, and 6 bases stayed unmatched. CDR1 SEHNR and CDR2 FQNEAQ come from the germline V gene (reference sequence). Exclusions: uncontrolled infection, other autoimmune disease, pregnancy, lactation. Diagnosis rested on symptoms, serum thyroxine and TRAb, thyroid ultrasound, and orbital computed tomography. Out of approximately 9.9 ml of fresh peripheral blood came the PBMCs.

The V gene is TRBV7-9, the J gene TRBJ2-3; 12 nucleotides match TRBD2. The receptor comes from a man aged 50 to 59 with Graves' hyperthyroidism. Sequencing was done on a sample of blood. The DNA for the CDR3 is TGTGCCAGCAGCGACTGGACTAGCGGGATTAGCACAGATACGCAGTATTTT. It codes for CASSDWTSGISTDTQYF.